This T cell receptor (beta chain) appears in the sequencing data of a study of CD8 T cells in ankylosing spondylitis. Regarding the study as a whole: There was reportedly significant enrichment of clones that were disease-linked in matched ankylosing spondylitis synovial fluid. In the blood and synovial fluid of reactive arthritis, some motif variants had been previously reported. Ankylosing spondylitis blood appeared to be characterized by a TCR beta motif of 8 or 9 highly homologous variants.

The CDR3 runs 15 residues. Trimming cost V 6 bases and J 4 bases, with 16 bases left between them. Looked up from germline, CDR1 is MGHDK and CDR2 is SYGVNS. About this clonotype: Its target is not known.

TCRdb re-analysed the 5' RACE reads in MiXCR, keeping a single row per CDR3 protein. The data contain 150,000 to 200,000 distinct CDR3 sequences, roughly 30% of them singletons. The sample was synovial fluid, either unsorted or a sorted T cell fraction (not recorded which). This chain connects TRBV25-1 to TRBJ2-1, with D perhaps assigned TRBD1 or TRBD2 (5 bases each). This TCR derives from a male donor with ankylosing spondylitis. The CDR3 coding sequence is TGTGCCAGCAGCCAATCGGGAAAGGGGTACAATGAGCAGTTCTTC. Encoded protein: CASSQSGKGYNEQFF.